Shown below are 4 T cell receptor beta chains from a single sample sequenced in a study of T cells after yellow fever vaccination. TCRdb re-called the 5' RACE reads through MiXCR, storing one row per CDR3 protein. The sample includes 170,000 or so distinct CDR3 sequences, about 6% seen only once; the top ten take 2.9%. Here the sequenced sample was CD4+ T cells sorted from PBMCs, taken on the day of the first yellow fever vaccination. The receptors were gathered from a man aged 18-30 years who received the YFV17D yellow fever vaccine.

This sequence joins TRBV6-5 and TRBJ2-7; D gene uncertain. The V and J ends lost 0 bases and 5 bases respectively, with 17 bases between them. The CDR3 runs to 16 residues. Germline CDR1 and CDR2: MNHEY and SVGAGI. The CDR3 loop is CASSYSGAGPGHEQYF. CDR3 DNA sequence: TGTGCCAGCAGTTACTCCGGAGCCGGGCCCGGGCACGAGCAGTACTTC.

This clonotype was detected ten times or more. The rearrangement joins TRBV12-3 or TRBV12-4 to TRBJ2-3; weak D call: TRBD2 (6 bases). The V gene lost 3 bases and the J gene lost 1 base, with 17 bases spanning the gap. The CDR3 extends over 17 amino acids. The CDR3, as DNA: TGTGCCAGCAGTTTGTGGTTGCGGGGTGAGGGCACAGATACGCAGTATTTT. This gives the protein CASSLWLRGEGTDTQYF.

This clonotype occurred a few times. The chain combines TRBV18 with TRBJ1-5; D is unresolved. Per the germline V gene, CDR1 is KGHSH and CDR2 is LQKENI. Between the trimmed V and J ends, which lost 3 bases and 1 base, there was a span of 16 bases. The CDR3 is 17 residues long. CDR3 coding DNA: TGTGCCAGCTCACCGGTCTCAGCCGGTGGGAGCAATCAGCCCCAGCATTTT. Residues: CASSPVSAGGSNQPQHF. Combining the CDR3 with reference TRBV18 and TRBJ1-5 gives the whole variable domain NAGVMQNPRHLVRRRGQEARLRCSPMKGHSHVYWYRQLPEEGLKFMVYLQKENIIDESGMPKERFSAEFPKEGPSILRIQQVVRGDSAAYFCASSPVSAGGSNQPQHFGDGTRLSIL.

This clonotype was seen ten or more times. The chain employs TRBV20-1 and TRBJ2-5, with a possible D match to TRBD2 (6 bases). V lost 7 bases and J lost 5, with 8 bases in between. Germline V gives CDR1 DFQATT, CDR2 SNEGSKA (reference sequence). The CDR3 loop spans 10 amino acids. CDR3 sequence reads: CSGGGETQYF. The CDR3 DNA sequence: TGCAGTGGAGGAGGGGAGACCCAGTACTTC.